The clone carrying this T cell receptor beta chain appeared a few times. Its antigen is still unknown. This specimen comes from a study of blood T cells in healthy people across ages. Study-level results: Naive T cell percentage showed a strong correlation with the diversity of TCR beta.

A second PCR, run for roughly 7 to 12 cycles, used a sample-barcoded 5' primer plus a J-beta primer mix. A 12-random-nucleotide template-switch adaptor tagged each cDNA molecule. The yield of each sample was at least 2.5 million CDR3-containing paired-end reads. Using its own MiXCR run on the 5' RACE reads, TCRdb lists one record per CDR3 protein. The table includes about 570,000 distinct CDR3 sequences, 27% detected once. Trimming pared 2 bases from V and 8 bases from J, leaving 13 bases between. The CDR3 length is 15 residues. Germline CDR1 is MNHEY and CDR2 is SVGAGI. V and J are TRBV6-5 and TRBJ1-6; D unresolved. This sequence was found in an older woman in good health. The sequenced material came from blood. CDR3 DNA: TGTGCCAGCAGTTACGATGGCAGACGAGATTCACCCCTCCACTTT. Protein sequence: CASSYDGRRDSPLHF.